Presented here are 8 T cell receptor beta chains from one specimen sequenced in a study of breast tumors, draining lymph nodes, adjacent tissues. Axillary draining lymph nodes of breast cancer patients supplied the node samples. Using its own MiXCR run on the multiplex PCR reads, TCRdb lists one record per CDR3 protein. The top ten clones hold around 2.7% of a sample with approximately 130,000 distinct CDR3 sequences, around 24% of them seen once. The sample taken for sequencing was axillary lymph node tissue. These receptors all stem from a female donor with breast cancer. Some clones in this sample may be carry-over from other donors' samples.

The sample holds many counts of this clonotype. This sequence joins TRBV20-1 and TRBJ1-5; D gene unclear. V dropped 1 base and J dropped 5 bases, with 9 bases sitting between them. The CDR3 has 13 residues. Germline loops: CDR1 DFQATT, CDR2 SNEGSKA (reference sequence). Here the CDR3 reads CSARVRSYQPQHF. CDR3 coding DNA: TGCAGTGCTAGAGTACGATCCTATCAGCCCCAGCATTTT.

This clonotype came up many times. The chain has TRBV3-1 and TRBJ2-7; 8 bases are shared with TRBD2. CDR3 length equals 15 residues. V was pared by 3 bases and J by 5 bases, with 9 bases of the junction left unmatched. The germline gives CDR1 LGHDT, CDR2 YNNKEL (reference sequence). This CDR3 reads CASSHRASGQNEQYF. The CDR3, as DNA: TGTGCCAGCAGCCATCGCGCTAGCGGGCAGAACGAGCAGTACTTC.

This clonotype was seen many times. The CDR3 here is CASSLYRTNGYQETQYF. In DNA form, the CDR3 reads TGTGCCAGCAGCTTATACCGGACTAACGGGTACCAAGAGACCCAGTACTTC. The chain joins TRBV7-2 to TRBJ2-5, with D perhaps matching TRBD2 (6 bases). The germline gives CDR1 SGHTA, CDR2 FQGNSA. The CDR3 runs 17 residues. The germline V and J ends were trimmed by 2 bases and 0 bases, with 16 bases remaining between them.

This clonotype showed up many times. The chain is built from TRBV11-3 and TRBJ1-4, with a tentative D call TRBD1 (5 bases). Trimming left V 4 bases short and J 2 bases short, with 11 bases between. The CDR3 runs to 15 residues. Looked up from germline, CDR1 is SGHNT and CDR2 is YENEEA. The CDR3 loop reads CASSSRQLTNEKLFF. In nucleotides, the CDR3 is TGTGCCAGCAGCTCCCGACAGTTGACTAATGAAAAACTGTTTTTT.

This clonotype was picked up many times. The genes are TRBV12-3 or TRBV12-4 and TRBJ2-2; TRBD2 matches 13 bases. The V gene end was trimmed by 10 bases and the J gene end by 8 bases; junction bases not matched to a gene: 13. The CDR3 has 16 residues. DNA of the CDR3: TGTGCCACCGGGTACGATGGACTAGCGGGAGTTGGGGAGCTGTTTTTT. Protein sequence: CATGYDGLAGVGELFF.

Turning to this clonotype: Since a much larger clone is just one base distant, this may be a read error. The rearrangement uses TRBV7-6 and TRBJ2-5, with D hard to call. In germline, CDR1 is SGHVS, CDR2 FNYEAQ. CDR3 length: 14 amino acids. DNA of the CDR3: TGTGCCAGCAGCTTAGATGTAAGCCAAGAGACCCAGCACTTC. It is translated as CASSLDVSQETQHF.

This clonotype was recorded many times. The chain recombines TRBV20-1 with TRBJ2-1; D is undetermined. Trimming took off 2 bases at V and 3 bases at J, with 14 bases between the two ends. The CDR3 runs to 15 residues. The germline V gene encodes CDR1 DFQATT and CDR2 SNEGSKA (reference sequence). The CDR3 sequence is CSARSISLSYNEQFF. CDR3 in DNA: TGCAGTGCTAGAAGTATTAGTCTCAGCTACAATGAGCAGTTCTTC.

In this sample, this clonotype turned up many times. The chain joins TRBV7-2 to TRBJ1-5; tentatively, D is TRBD1 (5 bases). Trimming pared 4 bases from V and 6 bases from J, leaving 16 bases between. This CDR3 has 15 residues. Germline loops: CDR1 SGHTA, CDR2 FQGNSA. The CDR3, as DNA: TGTGCCAGCAGCTGGGGGACTGGAGCGTTTCAGCCCCAGCATTTT. Residues: CASSWGTGAFQPQHF.